These 32 T cell receptor beta chains share one sample of origin, sequenced in a study of cytomegalovirus exposure and HLA in healthy donors. The protocol was immunoSEQ multiplex PCR, while the TCRdb copy is restricted to in-frame clones and leaves out a portion. The data contain about 110,000 clones, about 90% of them singletons. Specimen: PBMCs. The receptors originated from a woman aged 18 to 35 in good health and CMV-seronegative.

The chain carries TRBV5-1 and TRBJ2-2, with D hard to call. The V end was cut by 0 bases, the J end by 4 bases, with 13 bases between. Germline V gives CDR1 SGHRS, CDR2 YFSETQ. CDR3 length equals 16 residues. The CDR3 loop reads CASSLAGTSPTGELFF. The CDR3 region has the DNA TGCGCCAGCAGCTTGGCTGGTACGAGTCCCACCGGGGAGCTGTTTTTT.

The rearrangement uses TRBV2 and TRBJ2-1; D gene ambiguous. V shed 11 bases and J shed 4 bases, with 9 bases lying between them. CDR3 length: 11 residues. The germline V gene encodes CDR1 SNHLY and CDR2 FYNNEI. In DNA form, the CDR3 reads TGTGCCCAGTCCCAATACAATGAGCAGTTCTTC. Translated: CAQSQYNEQFF.

V is TRBV18 and J is TRBJ2-7; tentatively, D is TRBD1 (6 bases). The germline V gene has CDR1 KGHSH and CDR2 LQKENI. V shed 2 bases and J shed 5 bases, with 13 bases lying between them. This CDR3 contains 14 residues. The CDR3 region has the DNA TGTGCCAGCTCACCAATCAGGGGTAACAACGAGCAGTACTTC. This codes for CASSPIRGNNEQYF.

This chain connects TRBV28 to TRBJ2-2, with D tentatively TRBD1 (6 bases). The CDR3 spans 15 residues. V was cut by 5 bases and J by 11 bases, with 21 bases left in between. Germline lookup yields CDR1 MDHEN and CDR2 SYDVKM. The chain's CDR3 is CASSHTPPDSPELFF. As DNA, the CDR3 is TGTGCCAGCAGTCATACCCCACCGGACAGCCCAGAGCTGTTTTTT. The full variable domain, completed using reference TRBV28 and TRBJ2-2, is DVKVTQSSRYLVKRTGEKVFLECVQDMDHENMFWYRQDPGLGLRLIYFSYDVKMKEKGDIPEGYSVSREKKERFSLILESASTNQTSMYLCASSHTPPDSPELFFGEGSRLTVL.

V gene TRBV6-5 combines with J gene TRBJ2-7; 11 positions match TRBD2. Germline lookup yields CDR1 MNHEY and CDR2 SVGAGI. Trimming cost V 5 bases and J 4 bases; bases outside gene matches: 4. The CDR3 sequence is 14 residues long. The CDR3 nucleotides are TGTGCCAGCAGTACGACTAGCGGGACGTACGAGCAGTACTTC. This translates into CASSTTSGTYEQYF.

This chain connects TRBV19 to TRBJ1-5; D may be TRBD1 (5 bases). The CDR3 contains 13 residues. Germline V gene sequence: CDR1 LNHDA, CDR2 SQIVND (reference sequence). V lost 8 bases and J 3 bases, leaving 11 bases between the germline ends. The CDR3 DNA reads as TGTGCCAGTTCCCAGGGCCCCAATCAGCCCCAGCATTTT. It codes for CASSQGPNQPQHF.

As concerns this clone: An end of the junction does not agree with germline; a read error may underlie this. J is TRBJ1-1 and V is TRBV2; D is undetermined. In germline, CDR1 is SNHLY, CDR2 FYNNEI. The CDR3 is made up of 15 amino acids. The CDR3 DNA reads TGTGCCAGCAGGGAAGACTCGAAAATGAACACTGAAGCTTTCTTT. As protein: CASREDSKMNTEAFF. Complete variable domain (other parts from reference TRBV2 and TRBJ1-1): EPEVTQTPSHQVTQMGQEVILRCVPISNHLYFYWYRQILGQKVEFLVSFYNNEISEKSEIFDDQFSVERPDGSNFTLKIRSTKLEDSAMYFCASREDSKMNTEAFFGQGTRLTVV.

V gene TRBV13 combines with J gene TRBJ2-5, with 8 bases fitting TRBD1. With 5 bases clipped from V and 3 bases from J, the junction kept 8 bases outside the gene matches. The CDR3 is made up of 15 amino acids. Germline V CDR1 and CDR2: PRHDT, FYEKMQ (reference sequence). The CDR3 bases are TGTGCCAGCAGCCCGCGGACAGGGTCGGAAGAGACCCAGTACTTC. Amino acids: CASSPRTGSEETQYF.

This rearrangement joins TRBV4-2 to TRBJ2-1; 8 positions match TRBD2. The germline CDR1 and CDR2 sequences are LGHNA and YNFKEQ. This CDR3 comprises 20 residues. J gave up 0 bases and V 4 bases, and 17 bases lay outside the gene matches. The CDR3 sequence: CASSLIKTGLVFLSYNEQFF. The CDR3 DNA reads as TGTGCCAGCAGCCTGATCAAAACGGGACTAGTGTTTCTCTCCTACAATGAGCAGTTCTTC.

J is TRBJ2-7 and V is TRBV18, with 8 bases fitting TRBD1. This CDR3 spans 15 amino acids. The V and J ends lost 0 bases and 2 bases, in that order; junction bases with no gene match: 3. Germline CDR1 is KGHSH and CDR2 is LQKENI. The CDR3 here is CASSPPGTGTYEQYF. CDR3 coding DNA: TGTGCCAGCTCACCACCGGGGACAGGTACCTACGAGCAGTACTTC. Drawing the rest from reference TRBV18 and TRBJ2-7, the complete variable domain is NAGVMQNPRHLVRRRGQEARLRCSPMKGHSHVYWYRQLPEEGLKFMVYLQKENIIDESGMPKERFSAEFPKEGPSILRIQQVVRGDSAAYFCASSPPGTGTYEQYFGPGTRLTVT.

V usage is TRBV25-1 and J usage is TRBJ1-1; a weak D match, TRBD1 (5 bases). The CDR3 totals 16 residues. The ends were cut back, 3 bases at V and 0 bases at J, with 14 bases in the middle. Germline values: CDR1 MGHDK, CDR2 SYGVNS. Here the CDR3 reads CASSDRDSSMNTEAFF. The CDR3 nucleotides are TGTGCCAGCAGTGATCGAGACAGCTCAATGAACACTGAAGCTTTCTTT.

The V and J genes are TRBV9 and TRBJ2-7; 9 bases align to TRBD2. Per germline, CDR1 SGDLS and CDR2 YYNGEE. The CDR3 consists of 16 residues. The ends lost 0 bases at V and 6 bases at J; junction bases unmatched: 10. The CDR3 spells CASSVAGGAGGVEQYF. CDR3 coding DNA: TGTGCCAGCAGCGTAGCGGGGGGAGCGGGAGGTGTCGAGCAGTACTTC.

The V gene is TRBV30, the J gene TRBJ1-3; 9 nucleotides align to TRBD1. CDR1 is GTSNPN, CDR2 SVGIG, per germline (reference sequence). The CDR3 is 14 amino acids. Germline trimming cut 5 bases from V and 3 bases from J; bases unmatched to any gene: 5. CDR3 loop: CAWATGGYGNTIYF. As DNA, the CDR3 is TGTGCCTGGGCTACAGGGGGCTATGGAAACACCATATATTTT.

This sequence joins TRBV4-2 and TRBJ2-5, with D maybe TRBD2 (6 bases). Trimming stripped 6 bases from V and 1 base from J, with 15 bases between. Germline V gene data show CDR1 as LGHNA and CDR2 as YNFKEQ. The CDR3 contains 15 residues. For the CDR3, the DNA is TGTGCCAGCAGAATCAAGCAGGGACTCCAAGAGACCCAGTACTTC. It yields the protein CASRIKQGLQETQYF.

The CDR3 region is CASSQTSGALSEQFF. DNA for the CDR3: TGTGCCAGCTCACAGACTAGCGGGGCTCTTAGTGAGCAGTTCTTC. The genes are TRBV18 and TRBJ2-1, with 11 bases lining up with TRBD2. In germline, CDR1 is KGHSH, CDR2 LQKENI. J was trimmed by 9 bases and V by 4 bases; bases with no gene match: 8. The CDR3 is made up of 15 amino acids.

The chain has TRBV28 and TRBJ1-5, with D uncertain. V was cut by 6 bases and J by 4 bases, with 7 bases left in between. The CDR3 covers 12 residues. Germline assignment: CDR1 MDHEN and CDR2 SYDVKM. The CDR3 reads CASRVQNQPQHF. CDR3 DNA: TGTGCCAGCAGGGTACAGAATCAGCCCCAGCATTTT.

The V and J genes are TRBV7-9 and TRBJ1-1; D gene uncertain. V lost 5 bases, J lost 4 bases, and 5 bases lay in between. This CDR3 region has 11 residues. Germline lookup yields CDR1 SEHNR and CDR2 FQNEAQ (reference sequence). CDR3 sequence reads: CASSRLTEAFF. The DNA for the CDR3 is TGTGCCAGCAGCCGACTCACTGAAGCTTTCTTT. Filled out from reference TRBV7-9 and TRBJ1-1, the complete variable domain reads DTGVSQNPRHKITKRGQNVTFRCDPISEHNRLYWYRQTLGQGPEFLTYFQNEAQLEKSRLLSDRFSAERPKGSFSTLEIQRTEQGDSAMYLCASSRLTEAFFGQGTRLTVV.

The chain employs TRBV9 and TRBJ1-4; 9 bases line up with TRBD1. Trimming removed 2 bases from V and 6 bases from J; junction bases left unmatched: 5. Germline assignment: CDR1 SGDLS and CDR2 YYNGEE. The CDR3 runs to 15 residues. The CDR3 region has the DNA TGTGCCAGCAGCGTCCCCCGGGACAGGGATGAAAAACTGTTTTTT. Translating it yields CASSVPRDRDEKLFF.

The chain uses TRBV7-6 and TRBJ2-1; D is unresolved. V lost 5 bases and J lost 5, with 13 bases in between. The CDR3 has 14 amino acids. Germline V gene lookup returns CDR1 SGHVS and CDR2 FNYEAQ. CDR3 in DNA: TGTGCCAGCAGCCAAGCAGGAATAAACAATGAGCAGTTCTTC. Protein sequence: CASSQAGINNEQFF.

The J gene is TRBJ2-3, the V gene TRBV7-2, with a weak D call TRBD1 (6 bases). This CDR3 has 12 amino acids. Germline CDR1 SGHTA, CDR2 FQGNSA. V shed 6 bases and J shed 5 bases, with 9 bases lying between them. CDR3 loop: CASSSRGDTQYF. The CDR3 nucleotides are TGTGCCAGCAGTTCCAGGGGAGATACGCAGTATTTT.

V and J are TRBV30 and TRBJ2-7; possibly TRBD2 for D (5 bases). Trimming stripped 2 bases from V and 9 bases from J, with 11 bases between. CDR1 GTSNPN and CDR2 SVGIG come from the germline V gene (reference sequence). This CDR3 is 11 amino acids long. The CDR3 DNA sequence: TGTGCCTGGAGTAGCATGGACTTGCAGTACTTC. Translation gives CAWSSMDLQYF. The full variable domain, rest sourced from reference TRBV30 and TRBJ2-7, is SQTIHQWPATLVQPVGSPLSLECTVEGTSNPNLYWYRQAAGRGLQLLFYSVGIGQISSEVPQNLSASRPQDRQFILSSKKLLLSDSGFYLCAWSSMDLQYFGPGTRLTVT.

V is TRBV11-2 and J is TRBJ2-7; possible D gene TRBD2, 7 bases. V was trimmed by 5 bases and J by 3 bases, leaving 17 bases between them. The germline CDR1 and CDR2 sequences are SGHAT and FQNNGV. This CDR3 region has 15 residues. The CDR3 here is CASSQRGGGGYEQYF. CDR3 in DNA: TGTGCCAGCAGCCAACGAGGGGGGGGCGGCTACGAGCAGTACTTC.

The chain couples TRBV6-1 to TRBJ2-3; D gene ambiguous. The V gene lost 6 bases and the J gene lost 7 bases, with 8 bases spanning the gap. The CDR3 is made up of 11 amino acids. CDR1 is MNHNS and CDR2 is SASEGT in the germline V gene. CDR3 in DNA: TGTGCCAGCAGATCGGTGAATACGCAGTATTTT. Protein product: CASRSVNTQYF.

The chain carries TRBV5-1 and TRBJ1-2; 7 bases line up with TRBD1. CDR3 length equals 18 residues. From germline, CDR1 is SGHRS and CDR2 YFSETQ. V shed 5 bases and J 2 bases; nucleotides not matched to a gene: 18. The CDR3 coding sequence is TGCGCCAGCAGTCCTCTGGGGAGGCCCCTACAGGGGAACTATGGCTACACCTTC. Residues: CASSPLGRPLQGNYGYTF.

The chain is built from TRBV18 and TRBJ1-1, with D possibly TRBD1 on 5 matching bases. The CDR3 is 14 amino acids. Trimming took off 3 bases at V and 0 bases at J, with 8 bases between the two ends. Looked up from germline, CDR1 is KGHSH and CDR2 is LQKENI. CDR3 sequence reads: CASSPDRLNTEAFF. The CDR3 DNA reads TGTGCCAGCTCACCCGACAGATTGAACACTGAAGCTTTCTTT.

V is TRBV7-2 and J is TRBJ2-3; no definite D call. CDR1 is SGHTA and CDR2 is FQGNSA in the germline V gene. Trimming stripped 4 bases from V and 2 bases from J, with 4 bases between. The CDR3 runs to 12 residues. CDR3 sequence reads: CASSSYTDTQYF. As DNA, the CDR3 is TGTGCCAGCAGCTCTTACACAGATACGCAGTATTTT.

Written as DNA, the CDR3 is TGCGCCAGCAGCCCGTCAAGGGGAGCGGGCACTGAAGCTTTCTTT. Protein: CASSPSRGAGTEAFF. This chain joins TRBV4-3 and TRBJ1-1, with D perhaps TRBD1 (5 bases). Trimming pared 4 bases from V and 4 bases from J, leaving 16 bases between. CDR1 and CDR2 (germline): LGHNA, YSLEER. CDR3 length: 15 amino acids.

The rearrangement joins TRBV28 to TRBJ2-2; the match to TRBD1 covers 9 bases. With V trimmed by 3 bases and J by 1 base, 9 bases remained unmatched. The CDR3 extends over 18 amino acids. Germline V gives CDR1 MDHEN, CDR2 SYDVKM. In nucleotides, the CDR3 is TGTGCCAGCAGTTTCCCCAGGACAGGGGCCTTGAACACCGGGGAGCTGTTTTTT. It codes for CASSFPRTGALNTGELFF.

The chain has TRBV6-1 and TRBJ1-2, with 7 bases that match TRBD1. Trimming cost V 6 bases and J 8 bases; bases outside gene matches: 15. Germline CDR1 reads MNHNS; CDR2 reads SASEGT. This CDR3 comprises 15 residues. The CDR3 sequence is CASSPRTGTAAGYTF. For the CDR3, the DNA is TGTGCCAGCAGCCCTAGAACCGGGACAGCCGCGGGCTACACCTTC.

The chain recombines TRBV7-2 with TRBJ2-5, with 10 bases matching TRBD2. V lost 5 bases to trimming and J lost 4 bases; unmatched junction nucleotides: 7. This CDR3 spans 15 amino acids. The germline gives CDR1 SGHTA, CDR2 FQGNSA. CDR3 amino acids: CASSLTSGVSETQYF. The DNA of the CDR3 is TGTGCCAGCAGCCTTACTAGCGGGGTATCAGAGACCCAGTACTTC.

This rearrangement joins TRBV27 to TRBJ2-2; possibly TRBD1 for D (5 bases). With 5 bases removed from V and 1 base from J, the gap between germline ends came to 14 bases. CDR3 length: 16 amino acids. From germline, CDR1 is MNHEY and CDR2 SMNVEV (reference sequence). As DNA, the CDR3 is TGTGCCAGCAGTGGGTTAGTACAGGAGAACACCGGGGAGCTGTTTTTT. The encoded protein is CASSGLVQENTGELFF.

V is TRBV7-2 and J is TRBJ2-1, with TRBD1 as a possible D gene (6 bases). V was pared by 1 base and J by 9 bases, with 10 bases between. This CDR3 is built from 13 residues. Germline values: CDR1 SGHTA, CDR2 FQGNSA. CDR3 amino acids: CASSLVGAGEQFF. In nucleotides, the CDR3 is TGTGCCAGCAGCTTAGTGGGGGCGGGTGAGCAGTTCTTC.